Following are 24 T cell receptor beta chains from one sample sequenced in a study of beta chain features in type 1 diabetes. The whole isolated RNA underwent reverse transcription, so sequencing captured expressed TCRB transcripts. Profiling relied on immunoSEQ multiplex PCR, and the TCRdb table lists in-frame clones only, not all of them. The data hold hundreds of thousands of clones, with 15% to 18% observed a single time. The sample was naive CD4+ T cells from blood. The receptors here all came from a man younger than 35 in good health.

V and J are TRBV30 and TRBJ2-1; 11 bases line up with TRBD1. Losses at the gene ends were 5 bases for V and 7 bases for J; bases not matched to a gene: 7. CDR3 size: 14 residues. Germline-derived CDR1 and CDR2 are GTSNPN and SVGIG (reference sequence). The CDR3: CAWQRGQGENEQFF. DNA for the CDR3: TGTGCCTGGCAAAGGGGACAGGGGGAGAATGAGCAGTTCTTC.

To note about this clone: Other DNA sequences of this sample code for an identical CDR3. The J gene is TRBJ2-5, the V gene TRBV20-1; no clear D. V lost 2 bases and J lost 5, with 3 bases in between. CDR1 DFQATT and CDR2 SNEGSKA come from the germline V gene (reference sequence). The CDR3 consists of 10 residues. This chain's CDR3 is CSARRETQYF. The CDR3 DNA sequence: TGCAGTGCTAGACGCGAGACCCAGTACTTC.

There are a few counts of this clone. The chain uses TRBV18 and TRBJ1-5; D is unclear. This CDR3 spans 14 amino acids. Germline V gene data show CDR1 as KGHSH and CDR2 as LQKENI. The V and J ends lost 5 bases and 0 bases respectively, with 8 bases between them. The CDR3 DNA follows: TGTGCCAGCTCATCCCGGGATAGCAATCAGCCCCAGCATTTT. Translating gives CASSSRDSNQPQHF. The full variable domain, rest sourced from reference TRBV18 and TRBJ1-5, is NAGVMQNPRHLVRRRGQEARLRCSPMKGHSHVYWYRQLPEEGLKFMVYLQKENIIDESGMPKERFSAEFPKEGPSILRIQQVVRGDSAAYFCASSSRDSNQPQHFGDGTRLSIL.

This clone has more than one count but fewer than ten. V usage is TRBV15 and J usage is TRBJ1-5; D may be TRBD1 (5 bases). This CDR3 spans 14 amino acids. Germline V CDR1 and CDR2: LNHNV, YYDKDF (reference sequence). The V gene lost 0 bases and the J gene lost 7 bases, with 10 bases spanning the gap. The DNA of the CDR3 is TGTGCCACCAGCAGAGAATTTAGGGGCCAGCCCCAGCATTTT. Protein: CATSREFRGQPQHF.

This clone was detected only a few times. CDR3 region: CASSSQLSPGHNSNQPQHF. Written as DNA, the CDR3 is TGTGCCAGCAGCTCTCAACTCTCACCGGGTCACAATAGCAATCAGCCCCAGCATTTT. J is TRBJ1-5 and V is TRBV7-2, with D unresolved. Per germline, CDR1 SGHTA and CDR2 FQGNSA. The CDR3 totals 19 residues. Deletions cut 4 bases from V and 0 bases from J, with 22 bases between.

This clone turned up a few times. V and J are TRBV10-3 and TRBJ2-5, with no clear D. V was clipped by 9 bases and J by 3 bases, with 14 bases between them. Germline CDR1 reads ENHRY; CDR2 reads SYGVKD. This CDR3 has 13 residues. CDR3 bases: TGTGCCATGAGTAGTTTGGGGAAAGAGACCCAGTACTTC. This sequence encodes CAMSSLGKETQYF.

The chain has TRBV7-2 and TRBJ2-3; 9 bases align to TRBD2. V lost 7 bases, J lost 4 bases, and 9 bases stayed unmatched. Germline lookup yields CDR1 SGHTA and CDR2 FQGNSA. The CDR3 sequence is 15 residues long. DNA for the CDR3: TGTGCCAGCAACAAAGCGGGGGGCCCGCCAGATACGCAGTATTTT. Translated, it gives CASNKAGGPPDTQYF.

This clone showed up just a few times. The rearrangement joins TRBV28 to TRBJ1-6, with TRBD1 identical over 10 bases. Germline CDR1 MDHEN, CDR2 SYDVKM. The CDR3 covers 14 residues. With V trimmed by 6 bases and J by 9 bases, 5 bases remained unmatched. For the CDR3, the DNA is TGTGCCAGCAGCTTGGACAGGGGGGCTTCACCCCTCCACTTT. This translates into CASSLDRGASPLHF.

The chain recombines TRBV5-1 with TRBJ1-2, with 10 bases fitting TRBD1. With 4 bases clipped from V and 7 bases from J, the junction kept 13 bases outside the gene matches. This CDR3 spans 16 amino acids. The V gene's germline CDR1 is SGHRS and CDR2 YFSETQ. The DNA for the CDR3 is TGCGCCAGCAGCCTCGGAGGGACAGGGGTACGGAGTGGCTACACCTTC. Translated: CASSLGGTGVRSGYTF.

This clone turned up a few times. The CDR3 sequence: CASSFTPGQAEKLFF. CDR3 in DNA: TGTGCCAGCAGCTTTACCCCGGGACAAGCTGAAAAACTGTTTTTT. The chain combines TRBV7-2 with TRBJ1-4; D may be TRBD1 (6 bases). Trimming cost V 3 bases and J 7 bases, with 15 bases left between them. CDR1 and CDR2 from the germline V gene are SGHTA and FQGNSA. This CDR3 comprises 15 residues.

This clone was counted between two and nine times. For the CDR3, the DNA is TGTGCCAGCAGCTTATCTGGGACCGCGAACACTGAAGCTTTCTTT. Encoded protein: CASSLSGTANTEAFF. The chain couples TRBV7-6 to TRBJ1-1; D might be TRBD1 (5 bases). This CDR3 is 15 amino acids long. The V end lost 2 bases, the J end lost 1 base, and 11 bases lay between the germline ends. Per germline, CDR1 SGHVS and CDR2 FNYEAQ.

The rearrangement uses TRBV28 and TRBJ2-5, with 7 bases identical to TRBD1. The CDR3 contains 14 residues. Looked up from germline, CDR1 is MDHEN and CDR2 is SYDVKM. The V and J ends lost 2 bases and 4 bases, in that order; junction bases with no gene match: 4. For the CDR3, the DNA is TGTGCCAGCAGTTTACCGACAGGGTTAGAGACCCAGTACTTC. Its translation: CASSLPTGLETQYF. Variable domain in full (rest from reference TRBV28 and TRBJ2-5): DVKVTQSSRYLVKRTGEKVFLECVQDMDHENMFWYRQDPGLGLRLIYFSYDVKMKEKGDIPEGYSVSREKKERFSLILESASTNQTSMYLCASSLPTGLETQYFGPGTRLLVL.

This clone was seen a single time. The chain joins TRBV9 to TRBJ2-5; unclear D gene. CDR1 is SGDLS and CDR2 is YYNGEE in the germline V gene. This CDR3 spans 18 amino acids. The V end lost 4 bases, the J end lost 1 base, and 23 bases lay between the germline ends. The CDR3 bases are TGTGCCAGCAGCCCCCGGAGCAGGCCACATACTTCCCAAGAGACCCAGTACTTC. This encodes CASSPRSRPHTSQETQYF.

As for this clone: At one end the junction does not follow the germline gene, possibly because of a read error. V and J are TRBV10-3 and TRBJ2-6; D perhaps matches TRBD2 (5 bases). This CDR3 contains 17 residues. Germline values: CDR1 ENHRY, CDR2 SYGVKD. The CDR3 DNA is TGTGCCAGCAGTCCGTCGGGGAGCCTCTCTGGGGCCAACGTCCTGACTTTC. It encodes CASSPSGSLSGANVLTF.

This clone was counted between two and nine times. This sequence joins TRBV11-2 and TRBJ2-5; 9 bases map to TRBD1. CDR1 and CDR2 (germline): SGHAT, FQNNGV. With 5 bases clipped from V and 0 bases from J, the junction kept 16 bases outside the gene matches. This CDR3 comprises 19 residues. CDR3 bases: TGTGCCAGCAGCCTTGGGGACAGGGAGTACTGGGGGTACCAAGAGACCCAGTACTTC. The encoded protein is CASSLGDREYWGYQETQYF.

The chain employs TRBV7-9 and TRBJ1-5; the D is unclear. Trimming removed 5 bases from V and 0 bases from J, with 14 bases in between. There are 16 residues in the CDR3. Germline V gene data show CDR1 as SEHNR and CDR2 as FQNEAQ (reference sequence). CDR3 bases: TGTGCCAGCAGCCAGGAGGTGCCACCTAGCAATCAGCCCCAGCATTTT. This encodes CASSQEVPPSNQPQHF.

The rearrangement joins TRBV6-4 to TRBJ2-7; tentative D call: TRBD1 (5 bases). CDR1 MRHNA and CDR2 SNTAGT come from the germline V gene. Deletions cut 4 bases from V and 0 bases from J, with 22 bases between. The CDR3 is made up of 18 amino acids. CDR3 DNA sequence: TGTGCCAGCAGTGGTTGGGAAGCCGGACACCCCAACTCCTACGAGCAGTACTTC. Its translation: CASSGWEAGHPNSYEQYF.

The chain employs TRBV7-2 and TRBJ2-7, with D tentatively TRBD1 or TRBD2 (5 bases each). Germline CDR1 SGHTA, CDR2 FQGNSA. The CDR3 consists of 16 residues. Trimming took 1 base from V and 0 from J, leaving 13 bases between them. As DNA, the CDR3 is TGTGCCAGCAGCTTAGGAGGGGATCGCTTCTCCTACGAGCAGTACTTC. Encoded protein: CASSLGGDRFSYEQYF.

This clone was counted only a few times. Different DNA sequences within this sample yield the same CDR3. This rearrangement joins TRBV4-1 to TRBJ1-2, with D perhaps matching TRBD1 (5 bases). The CDR3 runs to 16 residues. Trimming removed 0 bases at V and 1 base at J, with 12 bases between. CDR1 is MGHRA, CDR2 YSYEKL, per germline. CDR3 nucleotide sequence: TGCGCCAGCAGCCAAGATCGGCAGGGCAATAACTATGGCTACACCTTC. It yields the protein CASSQDRQGNNYGYTF.

This clone has more than one count but fewer than ten. The V gene is TRBV6-5, the J gene TRBJ2-7; TRBD1 matches 8 bases. J was trimmed by 3 bases and V by 5 bases; bases with no gene match: 3. The CDR3 is 13 amino acids. CDR1 and CDR2 from the germline V gene are MNHEY and SVGAGI. This CDR3 is CASSPTGGYEQYF. Here the CDR3 DNA reads TGTGCCAGCAGTCCTACAGGGGGCTACGAGCAGTACTTC.

This rearrangement joins TRBV19 to TRBJ2-4; a possible D gene is TRBD2 (5 bases). The CDR3 is made up of 15 amino acids. The V gene's germline CDR1 is LNHDA and CDR2 SQIVND (reference sequence). Trimming removed 5 bases from V and 0 bases from J, with 11 bases in between. The CDR3 DNA reads TGTGCCAGTAGTGCGGGCGAACTAGCCAAAAACATTCAGTACTTC. It translates to CASSAGELAKNIQYF.

A few counts support this clone. J is TRBJ2-3 and V is TRBV7-2; 11 bases map to TRBD1. V was clipped by 0 bases and J by 8 bases; unmatched bases: 1. CDR1 and CDR2 from the germline V gene are SGHTA and FQGNSA. The CDR3 totals 14 residues. CDR3 loop: CASSLADRGLTQYF. The CDR3 region has the DNA TGTGCCAGCAGCTTAGCGGACAGGGGGCTTACGCAGTATTTT.

The gene calls are TRBV30 and TRBJ2-5; D not certain. Trimming cost V 0 bases and J 4 bases, with 3 bases left between them. CDR3 size: 11 residues. Germline CDR1 is GTSNPN and CDR2 is SVGIG (reference sequence). The chain's CDR3 is CAWSVAETQYF. The DNA for the CDR3 is TGTGCCTGGAGTGTAGCAGAGACCCAGTACTTC. Combining the CDR3 with reference TRBV30 and TRBJ2-5 gives the whole variable domain SQTIHQWPATLVQPVGSPLSLECTVEGTSNPNLYWYRQAAGRGLQLLFYSVGIGQISSEVPQNLSASRPQDRQFILSSKKLLLSDSGFYLCAWSVAETQYFGPGTRLLVL.

This clone has just a few counts. V and J are TRBV6-5 and TRBJ1-2; no clear D. This CDR3 is built from 12 residues. Trimming removed 2 bases from V and 8 bases from J, with 9 bases in between. Germline CDR1 reads MNHEY; CDR2 reads SVGAGI. The CDR3 DNA sequence: TGTGCCAGCAGTTACAGGGTCTGGGGCTACACCTTC. It specifies CASSYRVWGYTF.